The text below deals with one T cell receptor beta chain. The data originate from a study of blood T cell repertoires in COVID-19. Study information: Spain, Italy and the United States supplied samples that represented acute and convalescent COVID-19. The analysed material was cDNA or gDNA that came from T cells, B-cell-depleted T cells, or PBMCs.

Under the authors' procedure: Amplification with reference gene primers provided the estimates of nucleated cell counts. Data came from immunoSEQ multiplex PCR; TCRdb stores just in-frame clones and leaves some out. V, J and clone size are taken as reported in that table, and D and trimming were inferred from the DNA itself. This table holds 85,000 to 120,000 clones, about two thirds found once. Material: peripheral blood. This sequence was found in a human donor with acute or convalescent COVID-19. The donor label of this sample is uncertain.

The CDR3: CASSRLAGGLETQYF. CDR3 in DNA: TGCGCCAGCAGCAGGCTAGCGGGGGGACTTGAGACCCAGTACTTC. The rearrangement uses TRBV5-1 and TRBJ2-5, with 11 nucleotides matching TRBD2. Germline V gives CDR1 SGHRS, CDR2 YFSETQ. This CDR3 is 15 amino acids long. V shed 4 bases, J shed 5 bases, and the junction held 7 bases outside the gene matches.